This is a list of T cell receptor beta chains from one sample in a study of T cell repertoires in cytomegalovirus infection. TCRdb fed the reads into MiXCR, producing one record per CDR3 protein. Counted here are roughly 280,000 distinct CDR3 sequences, roughly 15% occurring once; the ten biggest clones make up 8.8%. Material: PBMCs. These receptors were taken from a human donor in good health (CMV status not recorded). Some clones in this sample may be carry-over from other donors' samples. The CDR3 runs from the conserved cysteine through the conserved F or W. A D gene is named only where the DNA matches it firmly. Not all rows give a size; the values are once, few, many and, for expanded clones, a class.

d_call j_call clone_size v_call cdr3_length cdr3_aa cdr3_nt
. TRBJ2-7 many TRBV7-2 14 CASSYTPAIYEQYF TGTGCCAGCAGCTATACTCCTGCTATATACGAGCAGTACTTC
. TRBJ2-5 . TRBV7-3 14 CASSWGGPQETQYF TGTGCCAGCAGCTGGGGGGGCCCCCAAGAGACCCAGTACTTC
TRBD1 TRBJ2-3 many TRBV7-3 15 CASSLNRQGPDTQYF TGTGCCAGCAGCTTAAATCGACAGGGCCCAGATACGCAGTATTTT
. TRBJ2-3 . TRBV5-4 13 CASSFNRADTQYF TGTGCCAGCAGCTTCAACAGGGCAGATACGCAGTATTTT
. TRBJ2-5 many TRBV4-1 15 CASSNFLGGGETQYF TGCGCCAGCAGCAACTTCCTGGGAGGAGGAGAGACCCAGTACTTC
. TRBJ1-5 few TRBV20-1 15 CSARDGVGSNQPQHF TGCAGTGCTAGAGATGGGGTGGGAAGCAATCAGCCCCAGCATTTT
. TRBJ1-2 few TRBV5-1 15 CASSLNGGPPYGYTF TGCGCCAGCAGCTTGAACGGCGGACCACCGTATGGCTACACCTTC
. TRBJ2-3 few TRBV18 13 CASSRQRTDTQYF TGTGCCAGCTCACGTCAGCGCACAGATACGCAGTATTTT
. TRBJ2-1 medium-sized TRBV7-9 17 CASSETGALIPYNEQFF TGTGCCAGCAGCGAGACCGGGGCCCTAATCCCTTACAATGAGCAGTTCTTC
. TRBJ2-3 many TRBV11-2 15 CASSLKRDHTDTQYF TGTGCCAGCAGCTTAAAGAGGGACCACACAGATACGCAGTATTTT
. TRBJ2-5 . TRBV20-1 12 CSAPRGPETQYF TGCAGTGCCCCGCGGGGGCCGGAGACCCAGTACTTC
. TRBJ2-2 . TRBV29-1 13 CSVSGSFTGELFF TGCAGCGTATCCGGGAGCTTCACCGGGGAGCTGTTTTTT
. TRBJ2-7 few TRBV28 13 CASSFGNSYEQYF TGTGCCAGCAGTTTTGGCAACTCCTACGAGCAGTACTTC
TRBD1 TRBJ1-2 many TRBV7-2 14 CASTPGGPNYGYTF TGTGCCAGCACCCCAGGGGGCCCTAACTATGGCTACACCTTC
. TRBJ2-1 few TRBV9 16 CASSVGRDPLTAEQFF TGTGCCAGCAGCGTAGGAAGGGACCCTCTCACGGCTGAGCAGTTCTTC
. TRBJ2-2 many TRBV13 14 CASSLGLNTGELFF TGTGCCAGCAGCTTAGGGCTGAACACCGGGGAGCTGTTTTTT
TRBD1 TRBJ2-7 . TRBV27 16 CASSRHSGTGGSEQYF TGTGCCAGCAGTAGGCACTCCGGGACAGGGGGATCCGAGCAGTACTTC
. TRBJ2-1 many TRBV6-2/TRBV6-3 14 CASCSGGEYNEQFF TGTGCCAGCTGCTCGGGGGGCGAATACAATGAGCAGTTCTTC
. TRBJ1-4 . TRBV20-1 17 CSAPPRGGGLINEKLFF TGCAGTGCTCCCCCTCGGGGCGGGGGGCTCATTAATGAAAAACTGTTTTTT
. TRBJ2-1 many TRBV12-3/TRBV12-4 15 CASSLRGSSYNEQFF TGTGCCAGCAGTTTACGGGGAAGCTCCTACAATGAGCAGTTCTTC
TRBD2 TRBJ2-5 many TRBV7-9 14 CASSGAGGQETQYF TGTGCCAGCAGCGGAGCGGGGGGCCAAGAGACCCAGTACTTC
TRBD1 TRBJ2-7 many TRBV6-1 15 CASRIGQGGSYEQYF TGTGCCAGCAGAATCGGACAGGGTGGCTCCTACGAGCAGTACTTC
. TRBJ1-1 few TRBV5-1 13 CASSLAGDPEAFF TGCGCCAGCAGCTTGGCAGGAGACCCTGAAGCTTTCTTT
. TRBJ2-1 many TRBV7-2 12 CASSFGVGEQFF TGTGCCAGCAGCTTCGGGGTCGGTGAGCAGTTCTTC
TRBD1 TRBJ2-3 many TRBV6-6 15 CASSRGQPKTDTQYF TGTGCCAGCAGCCGGGGACAGCCCAAGACAGATACGCAGTATTTT
. TRBJ1-1 many TRBV11-3 13 CASSLVAQTEAFF TGTGCCAGCAGCTTAGTAGCACAAACTGAAGCTTTCTTT
TRBD2 TRBJ2-1 few TRBV14 16 CASSLLAGGPKNEQFF TGTGCCAGCAGCCTTTTAGCGGGGGGGCCGAAAAATGAGCAGTTCTTC
. TRBJ1-1 . TRBV6-2/TRBV6-3 12 CASSSTGSEAFF TGTGCCAGCAGCTCGACCGGGAGTGAAGCTTTCTTT